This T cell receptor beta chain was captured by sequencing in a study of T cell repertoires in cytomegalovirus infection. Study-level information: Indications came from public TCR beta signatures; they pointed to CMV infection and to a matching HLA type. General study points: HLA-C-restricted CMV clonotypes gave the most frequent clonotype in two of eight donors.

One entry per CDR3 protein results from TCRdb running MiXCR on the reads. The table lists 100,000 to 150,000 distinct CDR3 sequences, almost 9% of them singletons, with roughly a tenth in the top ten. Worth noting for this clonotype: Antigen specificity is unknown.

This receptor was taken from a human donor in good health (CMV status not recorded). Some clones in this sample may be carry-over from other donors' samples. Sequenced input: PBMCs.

The CDR3 sequence: CASSLDGRANEKLFF. The CDR3 nucleotides are TGTGCCAGCAGCTTAGATGGCAGAGCCAATGAAAAACTGTTTTTT. The chain recombines TRBV7-2 with TRBJ1-4; the D is unclear. CDR1 and CDR2 from the germline V gene are SGHTA and FQGNSA. V lost 1 base, J lost 5 bases, and 11 bases lay in between. This CDR3 is built from 15 residues.